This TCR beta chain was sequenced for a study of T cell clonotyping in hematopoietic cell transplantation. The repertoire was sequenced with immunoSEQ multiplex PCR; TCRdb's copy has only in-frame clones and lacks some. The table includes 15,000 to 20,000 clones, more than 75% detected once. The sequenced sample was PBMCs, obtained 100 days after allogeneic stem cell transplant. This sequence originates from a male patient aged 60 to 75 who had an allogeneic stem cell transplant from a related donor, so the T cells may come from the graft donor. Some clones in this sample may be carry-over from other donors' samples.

CDR3 sequence: CASSLAGQSLNQPQHF. DNA for the CDR3: TGTGCCAGCAGCTTAGCGGGACAGTCACTCAATCAGCCCCAGCATTTT. J is TRBJ1-5 and V is TRBV7-9; 7 positions match TRBD1. The length of the CDR3 is 16 residues. CDR1 is SEHNR and CDR2 is FQNEAQ in the germline V gene (reference sequence). V shed 0 bases, J shed 3 bases, and the junction held 5 bases outside the gene matches. The variable domain in full, with the rest retrieved from reference TRBV7-9 and TRBJ1-5, is DTGVSQNPRHKITKRGQNVTFRCDPISEHNRLYWYRQTLGQGPEFLTYFQNEAQLEKSRLLSDRFSAERPKGSFSTLEIQRTEQGDSAMYLCASSLAGQSLNQPQHFGDGTRLSIL.